The entry that follows covers one TCR beta chain sequence. Its antigen is unidentified. The study, taken as a whole, reports: Tumor memory CD4+ T cell TCR gene usage was found to cluster with blood and lymph node memory CD4+ cells and with lymph node naive CD4+ cells. Tumor-infiltrating Treg TCR alpha and beta sequences overlapped most with tumor naive CD4+ T cells, then blood naive. The larger cohort examined one V-J beta rearrangement, not whole repertoires.

V was clipped by 1 base and J by 4 bases, with 14 bases between them. The CDR3 is 16 residues long. The germline gives CDR1 LGHNA, CDR2 YNFKEQ. After constant-region reverse-primer amplification, full-length variable regions underwent semi-nested PCR with Nested Universal Primer A. TCRdb called the 5' RACE reads again in MiXCR, with one record for every CDR3 protein. The sample lists more than 9,500 distinct CDR3 sequences; about 51% were seen once. Treg sorting used a CD4+CD25+CD127-/low gate. The J gene is TRBJ2-1, the V gene TRBV4-2; D may be TRBD2 (5 bases). Sequencing was performed on tumor-infiltrating Tregs sorted from the breast tumor. The clonotype was recovered from a female donor with breast cancer. Written as DNA, the CDR3 is TGTGCCAGCAGCCAAGGTAGCAGCGGAGATTACAATGAGCAGTTCTTC. Its translation: CASSQGSSGDYNEQFF.